The T cell receptor (beta chain) under discussion was sequenced for a study of blood T cell repertoires in COVID-19. Germline V gene lookup returns CDR1 MNHEY and CDR2 SVGEGT. V dropped 5 bases and J dropped 0 bases, with 17 bases sitting between them. The CDR3 is 18 residues long. Clones were read by immunoSEQ multiplex PCR, and TCRdb kept only the in-frame ones, dropping some. The table lists some 160,000 clones, around nine tenths of them singletons. The TCR sequence derives from a woman aged 45-65 years who had recovered from COVID-19. Sample: PBMCs or T cells enriched from blood (not recorded which). The rearrangement links TRBV6-2 or TRBV6-3 to TRBJ2-6, with a tentative D call TRBD1 (5 bases). The DNA of the CDR3 is TGTGCCAGCAGTGACGTAAGGGGCCTTAGCTCTGGGGCCAACGTCCTGACTTTC. It yields the protein CASSDVRGLSSGANVLTF.